The sequence of this T cell receptor beta chain was determined in a study of beta chain features in type 1 diabetes. V dropped 5 bases and J dropped 8 bases, with 13 bases sitting between them. The CDR3 has 12 amino acids. Per germline, CDR1 GTSNPN and CDR2 SVGIG (reference sequence). Comments on this clone: What it binds is not known.

The study's findings and limits: Insertions were fewer and deletions more numerous at VDJ junctions in type 1 diabetes patients.

Expressed TCRB transcripts were sequenced after all isolated RNA was converted to cDNA. Only in-frame clones appear in the TCRdb table, and some are missing; sequencing was by immunoSEQ multiplex PCR. The repertoire includes hundreds of thousands of clones, approximately 28% of them detected once, and 0.06% to 0.07% sits in the top ten. This rearrangement joins TRBV30 to TRBJ2-1; D possibly matches TRBD1 or TRBD2 (6 bases each). The sample consisted of naive CD4+ T cells from blood. This clonotype was obtained from a man aged 18 to 29 in good health. CDR3 loop: CAWARGVDEQFF. CDR3 DNA: TGTGCCTGGGCGAGGGGGGTAGATGAGCAGTTCTTC.